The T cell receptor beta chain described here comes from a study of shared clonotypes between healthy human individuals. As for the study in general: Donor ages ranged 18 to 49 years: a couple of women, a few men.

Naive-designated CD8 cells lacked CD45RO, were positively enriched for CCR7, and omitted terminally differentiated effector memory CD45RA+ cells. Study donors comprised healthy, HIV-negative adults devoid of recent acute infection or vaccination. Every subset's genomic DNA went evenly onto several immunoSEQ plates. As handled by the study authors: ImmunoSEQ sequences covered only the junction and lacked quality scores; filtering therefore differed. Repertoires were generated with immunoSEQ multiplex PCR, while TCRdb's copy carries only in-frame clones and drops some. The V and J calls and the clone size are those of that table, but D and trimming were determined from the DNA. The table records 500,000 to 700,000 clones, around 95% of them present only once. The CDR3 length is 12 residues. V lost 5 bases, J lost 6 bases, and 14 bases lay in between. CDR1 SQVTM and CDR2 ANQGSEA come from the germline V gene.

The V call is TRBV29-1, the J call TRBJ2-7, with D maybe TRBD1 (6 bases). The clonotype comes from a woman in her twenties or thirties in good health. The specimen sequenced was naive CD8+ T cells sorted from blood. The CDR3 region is CSVSYRDFEQYF. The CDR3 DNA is TGCAGCGTTTCATACAGGGATTTCGAGCAGTACTTC.